The 11 T cell receptor beta chains reported below all come from one sample, sequenced in a study of cytomegalovirus exposure and HLA in healthy donors. The PCR ran on 60 Vbeta and 13 Jbeta primers. TCRdb's copy holds only in-frame clones and misses some; the assay was immunoSEQ multiplex PCR. The repertoire holds around 170,000 clones, with more than 75% as singletons. The sample consisted of PBMCs. These receptors were obtained from a woman in her late teens or twenties in good health and CMV-seronegative.

The chain couples TRBV19 to TRBJ1-5, with 9 nucleotides matching TRBD1. CDR1 and CDR2 (germline): LNHDA, SQIVND (reference sequence). J lost 6 bases, V lost 6 bases, and 9 bases had no gene match. CDR3 length: 15 amino acids. The CDR3 DNA is TGTGCCAGTAGCCCCCGGGACAGGGCTGGTCAGCCCCAGCATTTT. Amino acid sequence: CASSPRDRAGQPQHF.

A single count supports this clone. The CDR3 is CASSLIQGAGELFF. The CDR3 DNA is TGTGCCAGCAGCTTAATACAGGGCGCCGGGGAGCTGTTTTTT. V usage is TRBV7-2 and J usage is TRBJ2-2; the D gene is possibly TRBD1 (6 bases). Trimming shortened V by 2 bases and J by 6 bases, and 10 bases separated the two germline ends. The CDR3 covers 14 residues. Germline CDR1 SGHTA, CDR2 FQGNSA.

This rearrangement joins TRBV19 to TRBJ1-2; 9 bases are shared with TRBD1. The CDR3 consists of 12 residues. Germline V lookup: CDR1 LNHDA, CDR2 SQIVND (reference sequence). J was trimmed by 10 bases and V by 8 bases; bases with no gene match: 8. CDR3 DNA: TGTGCCAGTGGAAGCGGACAGGGGACCTACACCTTC. It specifies CASGSGQGTYTF.

J is TRBJ1-2 and V is TRBV6-5, with a weak D call TRBD1 (5 bases). Trimming took 5 bases from V and 5 from J, leaving 12 bases between them. CDR1 is MNHEY, CDR2 SVGAGI, per germline. The CDR3 spans 13 residues. CDR3 in DNA: TGTGCCAGCAGTGGAGACGGGGGTTATGGCTACACCTTC. Its protein product is CASSGDGGYGYTF.

The gene calls are TRBV25-1 and TRBJ1-2; no reliable D call. V shed 8 bases and J shed 8 bases, with 15 bases lying between them. This CDR3 has 12 amino acids. Germline values: CDR1 MGHDK, CDR2 SYGVNS. The CDR3 sequence: CASVGSGWGYTF. In nucleotides, the CDR3 is TGTGCCAGCGTGGGCTCGGGATGGGGCTACACCTTC.

This chain joins TRBV30 and TRBJ2-7, with a weak D call TRBD2 (5 bases). Germline CDR1 is GTSNPN and CDR2 is SVGIG (reference sequence). This CDR3 has 12 residues. Trimming took off 0 bases at V and 4 bases at J, with 7 bases between the two ends. The CDR3, as DNA: TGTGCCTGGAGTGTAGGACTTTACGAGCAGTACTTC. Its translation is CAWSVGLYEQYF.

The chain employs TRBV5-1 and TRBJ1-4; TRBD1 matches 8 bases. CDR1 is SGHRS, CDR2 YFSETQ, per germline. V lost 0 bases to trimming and J lost 5 bases; unmatched junction nucleotides: 9. This CDR3 has 17 amino acids. Here the CDR3 DNA reads TGCGCCAGCAGCTTGGGGTCCGGGCAGGGGGCGAATGAAAAACTGTTTTTT. Amino acid sequence: CASSLGSGQGANEKLFF.

The J gene is TRBJ2-5, the V gene TRBV5-1, with TRBD2 identical over 7 bases. The germline gives CDR1 SGHRS, CDR2 YFSETQ. The ends lost 4 bases at V and 2 bases at J; junction bases unmatched: 5. CDR3 length: 14 residues. The CDR3 region is CASSAGGGQETQYF. Written as DNA, the CDR3 is TGCGCCAGCAGCGCCGGCGGGGGTCAAGAGACCCAGTACTTC. The full variable domain, rest sourced from reference TRBV5-1 and TRBJ2-5, is KAGVTQTPRYLIKTRGQQVTLSCSPISGHRSVSWYQQTPGQGLQFLFEYFSETQRNKGNFPGRFSGRQFSNSRSEMNVSTLELGDSALYLCASSAGGGQETQYFGPGTRLLVL.

The rearrangement links TRBV14 to TRBJ2-2; D is possibly TRBD1 (6 bases). The CDR3 spans 15 residues. Trimming stripped 4 bases from V and 5 bases from J, with 14 bases between. Germline V CDR1 and CDR2: SGHDN, FVKESK. The DNA of the CDR3 is TGTGCCAGCAGCCTGACCCCCAGGGGAACCGGGGAGCTGTTTTTT. Its protein is CASSLTPRGTGELFF.

As to this clone: An end of the junction differs from the germline gene, which may be a read error. V and J are TRBV7-9 and TRBJ2-7; D is ambiguous. The CDR3 contains 12 residues. Germline loops: CDR1 SEHNR, CDR2 FQNEAQ (reference sequence). The CDR3 sequence is CSSSLSSYEQYF. In DNA, the CDR3 is TGTTCCAGCAGCTTATCTTCCTACGAGCAGTACTTC. Full variable domain (outside the CDR3, taken from reference TRBV7-9 and TRBJ2-7): DTGVSQNPRHKITKRGQNVTFRCDPISEHNRLYWYRQTLGQGPEFLTYFQNEAQLEKSRLLSDRFSAERPKGSFSTLEIQRTEQGDSAMYLCSSSLSSYEQYFGPGTRLTVT.

This clone appeared a few times. The rearrangement uses TRBV19 and TRBJ2-1; a weak D match, TRBD2 (6 bases). Trimming shortened V by 7 bases and J by 2 bases, and 9 bases separated the two germline ends. The CDR3 runs 13 residues. From germline, CDR1 is LNHDA and CDR2 SQIVND (reference sequence). This CDR3 reads CASNAGTYNEQFF. As DNA, the CDR3 is TGTGCCAGTAACGCGGGGACCTACAATGAGCAGTTCTTC.